This T cell receptor (beta chain) was sequenced during a study of Ad26.COV2.S vaccination and SARS-CoV-2 variants. The study's findings and limits: Reported post-vaccination CD8+ and CD4+ T cell responses to spike showed substantial breadth. Comparability of non-spike TCR breadth was observed across vaccine and placebo recipients.

This sample's treatment: 15 to 20 received Ad26.COV2.S at low or high dose, single or two shots; 5 received placebo; per-sample allocation not given. Sampling was done on day 63 after the first vaccine or placebo injection. This clone was seen only once. What it recognizes is unknown. This table comes from immunoSEQ multiplex PCR, and its TCRdb copy is limited to in-frame clones, with some not included. The sample lists more than 400,000 clones, 90% occurring once. Looked up from germline, CDR1 is LNHNV and CDR2 is YYDKDF (reference sequence). V was trimmed by 3 bases and J by 3 bases, leaving 9 bases between them. CDR3 length: 13 residues.

The specimen was peripheral blood, collected in a trial of Ad26.COV2.S vaccine versus placebo. The J gene is TRBJ2-7, the V gene TRBV15; D gene unclear. This sequence was found in a person between 18 and 65 years old who received the Ad26.COV2.S COVID-19 vaccine or a placebo. Here the CDR3 reads CATSRGVGYEQYF. The CDR3 DNA reads TGTGCCACCAGCAGGGGTGTCGGCTACGAGCAGTACTTC.